These 5 T cell receptor beta chains were all obtained from the same sample, sequenced in a study of T-cell memory formation after mild COVID-19. From the 5' RACE reads, TCRdb called clonotypes with MiXCR, one entry per CDR3 protein. The sample holds under 550,000 distinct CDR3 sequences; approximately 19% are singletons and the top ten take under 25%. The sequencing sample was made of PBMCs or a T cell subset sorted from them (not recorded which). These receptors all stem from a man aged 18 to 29 who had mild COVID-19 (a few samples of this study predate the infection). Cell type and time point are not known.

V usage is TRBV29-1 and J usage is TRBJ2-1; D is undetermined. V was cut by 0 bases and J by 4 bases, with 7 bases left in between. From germline, CDR1 is SQVTM and CDR2 ANQGSEA. The CDR3 extends over 13 amino acids. Here the CDR3 reads CSVEDSPYNEQFF. The DNA of the CDR3 is TGCAGCGTTGAAGATTCCCCTTACAATGAGCAGTTCTTC.

J is TRBJ2-2 and V is TRBV24-1, with D perhaps TRBD1 (5 bases). The CDR3 is made up of 13 amino acids. Trimming removed 4 bases from V and 9 bases from J, with 11 bases in between. Germline-derived CDR1 and CDR2 are KGHDR and SFDVKD. CDR3 sequence reads: CATSDRVTWELFF. The CDR3 DNA is TGTGCCACCAGTGACAGGGTGACCTGGGAGCTGTTTTTT.

This clonotype was detected only a few times. The genes are TRBV5-1 and TRBJ2-7, with 9 bases that match TRBD1. The CDR3 has 14 amino acids. The J segment lost 6 bases and the V segment lost 3 bases, leaving 7 bases of the junction unmatched. The germline CDR1 and CDR2 sequences are SGHRS and YFSETQ. CDR3 loop: CASSWGTGSGEQYV. CDR3 bases: TGCGCCAGCAGCTGGGGGACAGGGTCTGGCGAGCAGTACGTC.

This clonotype occurred a few times. The V gene is TRBV5-4, the J gene TRBJ2-1; D is uncertain. From germline, CDR1 is SGHNT and CDR2 YYREEE (reference sequence). Trimming cost V 5 bases and J 5 bases, with 8 bases left between them. The CDR3 has 12 residues. CDR3 amino acids: CASSHLDNEQFF. In DNA form, the CDR3 reads TGTGCCAGCAGTCATCTCGACAATGAGCAGTTCTTC.

This rearrangement joins TRBV7-2 to TRBJ2-7, with no clear D. The germline V gene has CDR1 SGHTA and CDR2 FQGNSA. V shed 2 bases and J shed 9 bases, with 11 bases lying between them. This CDR3 has 12 residues. CDR3: CASSLTMLGQYF. As DNA, the CDR3 is TGTGCCAGCAGCTTAACCATGCTAGGGCAGTACTTC.